These 26 T cell receptor beta chains originate from one sample sequenced in a study of T cells expressing NK-cell markers. After re-calling the 5' RACE reads, TCRdb lists one entry per CDR3 protein, DNA absent. The sample shows a few hundred thousand distinct CDR3 sequences, and about 5.2% sits with its ten largest clones. The sequencing sample was made of blood T cells: a sorted CD56 or NKG2C T cell subset, CD4+ or CD8+ T cells, or bulk PBMC T cells (not recorded which). These receptors all come from a man aged 18-75 years in good health.

The gene calls are TRBV2 and TRBJ2-7; the TCRdb D gene call, TRBD1, has no DNA to confirm it. The germline CDR1 and CDR2 sequences are SNHLY and FYNNEI. The CDR3 sequence is 15 residues long. CDR3: CASSPGPTEPYEQYF.

The V call is TRBV11-1, the J call TRBJ2-4; there is no DNA to check the TCRdb D call of TRBD2. Germline assignment: CDR1 SGHAT and CDR2 FQDESV (reference sequence). The CDR3 totals 18 residues. The CDR3 loop is CASSPGTSGELAKNIQYF.

The chain employs TRBV14 and TRBJ2-1; TCRdb names TRBD2, which stays unverified in the absence of DNA. Germline CDR1 is SGHDN and CDR2 is FVKESK. CDR3 size: 15 residues. This chain's CDR3 is CASSQVQGGYNEQFF.

The V call is TRBV20-1, the J call TRBJ1-2; TCRdb's assignment of TRBD1 cannot be checked, as there is no DNA. The germline CDR1 and CDR2 sequences are DFQATT and SNEGSKA (reference sequence). The CDR3 length is 13 residues. The CDR3 loop is CSAYGQKGYGYTF.

The chain carries TRBV10-3 and TRBJ1-3. Germline values: CDR1 ENHRY, CDR2 SYGVKD. This CDR3 is 11 amino acids long. The CDR3 spells CAIQEWNTIYF.

The chain has TRBV4-1 and TRBJ2-1; there is no DNA to check the TCRdb D call of TRBD1. There are 17 residues in the CDR3. Germline V gene lookup returns CDR1 MGHRA and CDR2 YSYEKL. The CDR3 loop reads CASSQGRGKKSYNEQFF.

The chain couples TRBV18 to TRBJ2-2; TCRdb designates TRBD1, a call that cannot be tested without DNA. The CDR3 has 16 residues. Germline CDR1 and CDR2: KGHSH and LQKENI. The CDR3 loop reads CASSPLGVMNTGELFF. Looking up the rest from reference TRBV18 and TRBJ2-2 gives the full variable domain: NAGVMQNPRHLVRRRGQEARLRCSPMKGHSHVYWYRQLPEEGLKFMVYLQKENIIDESGMPKERFSAEFPKEGPSILRIQQVVRGDSAAYFCASSPLGVMNTGELFFGEGSRLTVL.

The chain carries TRBV5-6 and TRBJ1-4. CDR1 and CDR2 from the germline V gene are SGHDT and YYEEEE. The CDR3 covers 12 residues. CDR3 protein: CASSLLNEKLFF.

The chain recombines TRBV29-1 with TRBJ2-7; there is no DNA to check the TCRdb D call of TRBD1. The germline V gene encodes CDR1 SQVTM and CDR2 ANQGSEA. This CDR3 has 16 amino acids. CDR3 region: CSVGGHPGTGRYEQYF.

The rearrangement uses TRBV5-1 and TRBJ2-7. The CDR3 totals 12 residues. Germline V gene sequence: CDR1 SGHRS, CDR2 YFSETQ. The CDR3 protein is CASSRTSYEQYF. The full variable domain, rest sourced from reference TRBV5-1 and TRBJ2-7, is KAGVTQTPRYLIKTRGQQVTLSCSPISGHRSVSWYQQTPGQGLQFLFEYFSETQRNKGNFPGRFSGRQFSNSRSEMNVSTLELGDSALYLCASSRTSYEQYFGPGTRLTVT.

V gene TRBV6-4 combines with J gene TRBJ2-3; without DNA, the TCRdb call of TRBD1 cannot be checked. Per germline, CDR1 MRHNA and CDR2 SNTAGT. The CDR3 runs to 15 residues. The CDR3 region is CASSAGTEPTSTQYF.

This chain uses TRBV20-1 with TRBJ2-1; TCRdb returns TRBD1, unconfirmable since there is no DNA. The CDR3 sequence is 16 residues long. The germline CDR1 and CDR2 sequences are DFQATT and SNEGSKA (reference sequence). The CDR3 protein is CSARVGDTISYNEQFF.

This chain joins TRBV12-3 or TRBV12-4 and TRBJ2-3; absent DNA, TCRdb's TRBD1 call cannot be checked. The CDR3 covers 16 residues. The CDR3 protein is CASSPRSSPNTDTQYF.

The chain links TRBV18 to TRBJ2-5; TCRdb selects TRBD1, and the lack of DNA leaves this call unchecked. Germline CDR1 and CDR2: KGHSH and LQKENI. This CDR3 is built from 16 residues. The CDR3 protein is CASSPPSARGDETQYF.

The rearrangement joins TRBV11-2 to TRBJ1-2; TCRdb designates TRBD1, a call that cannot be tested without DNA. Per the germline V gene, CDR1 is SGHAT and CDR2 is FQNNGV. The CDR3 runs 16 residues. The CDR3 reads CASSLARDRPNYGYTF.

The CDR3 region is CASSPTGDNEQFF. J is TRBJ2-1 and V is TRBV19; as DNA is missing, the TRBD1 call by TCRdb cannot be tested. Germline V gene lookup returns CDR1 LNHDA and CDR2 SQIVND (reference sequence). There are 13 residues in the CDR3.

The V and J genes are TRBV27 and TRBJ2-6; TCRdb's D gene call, TRBD2, goes unchecked for lack of DNA. The CDR3 spans 15 residues. CDR1 and CDR2 from the germline V gene are MNHEY and SMNVEV (reference sequence). The CDR3: CASKTSGAGANVLTF.

This chain connects TRBV10-3 to TRBJ1-2; the D gene TCRdb calls, TRBD1, cannot be checked with no DNA. Germline lookup yields CDR1 ENHRY and CDR2 SYGVKD. The CDR3 runs to 14 residues. CDR3 amino acids: CAISPGHASHGYTF.

This sequence joins TRBV28 and TRBJ1-2; the TCRdb call, TRBD1, lacks DNA for checking. The germline gives CDR1 MDHEN, CDR2 SYDVKM. This CDR3 is 15 amino acids long. Here the CDR3 reads CASTVGGQGLFGYTF.

J is TRBJ2-1 and V is TRBV3-1; TCRdb outputs TRBD2, but without DNA this stays unchecked. Germline values: CDR1 LGHDT, CDR2 YNNKEL (reference sequence). The CDR3 runs to 17 residues. This CDR3 is CASSQEGAGTLRGEQFF.

CDR3: CASSEGTGEYATYEQYF. This rearrangement joins TRBV2 to TRBJ2-7; as DNA is missing, the TRBD1 call by TCRdb cannot be tested. CDR1 and CDR2 from the germline V gene are SNHLY and FYNNEI. This CDR3 spans 17 amino acids.

The chain employs TRBV25-1 and TRBJ2-2; lacking DNA, the TRBD1 call made by TCRdb goes unchecked. This CDR3 comprises 14 residues. Germline V gene sequence: CDR1 MGHDK, CDR2 SYGVNS. The CDR3 loop reads CASSGRTEAGELFF.

The genes are TRBV9 and TRBJ2-3; TCRdb indicates TRBD1, and absent DNA this call remains unverified. The CDR3 length is 14 residues. Germline CDR1 is SGDLS and CDR2 is YYNGEE. CDR3 amino acids: CASSPIRGTDTQYF.

The gene calls are TRBV6-5 and TRBJ1-5; TCRdb names TRBD1, which stays unverified in the absence of DNA. Germline V gene lookup returns CDR1 MNHEY and CDR2 SVGAGI. The CDR3 runs to 15 residues. The CDR3 loop is CASSYSQGSNQPQHF.

The chain combines TRBV6-1 with TRBJ1-2; as DNA is missing, the TRBD1 call by TCRdb cannot be tested. The CDR3 sequence is 15 residues long. The germline V gene encodes CDR1 MNHNS and CDR2 SASEGT. The CDR3 is CASRHSGTGGISYTF.

This sequence joins TRBV4-1 and TRBJ2-2; TCRdb names TRBD1, which stays unverified in the absence of DNA. The CDR3 has 16 amino acids. Germline V gene sequence: CDR1 MGHRA, CDR2 YSYEKL. Here the CDR3 reads CASSQLGQGATGELFF.